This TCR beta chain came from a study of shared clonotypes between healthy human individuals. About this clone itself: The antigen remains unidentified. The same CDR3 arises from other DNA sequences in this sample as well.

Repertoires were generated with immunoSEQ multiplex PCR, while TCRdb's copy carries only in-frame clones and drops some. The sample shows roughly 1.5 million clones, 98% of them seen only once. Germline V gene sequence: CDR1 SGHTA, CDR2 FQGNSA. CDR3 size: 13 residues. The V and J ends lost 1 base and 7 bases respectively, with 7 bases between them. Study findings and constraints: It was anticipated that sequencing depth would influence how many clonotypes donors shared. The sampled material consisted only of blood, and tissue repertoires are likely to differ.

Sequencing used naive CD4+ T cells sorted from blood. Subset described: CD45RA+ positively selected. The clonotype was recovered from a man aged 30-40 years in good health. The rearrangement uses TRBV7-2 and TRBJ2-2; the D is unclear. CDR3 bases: TGTGCCAGCAGCTTAGTGGCTGGCGGGGAGCTGTTTTTT. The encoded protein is CASSLVAGGELFF.